These 3 T cell receptor beta chains originate from one sample sequenced in a study of cytomegalovirus exposure and HLA in healthy donors. 60 Vbeta and 13 Jbeta primers were used in PCR. The data were produced by immunoSEQ multiplex PCR, yet TCRdb's version contains in-frame clones alone and is incomplete. The data show about 130,000 clones, over 15% seen once. The material sequenced was PBMCs. These receptors were taken from a female donor in good health and CMV-seropositive.

V usage is TRBV19 and J usage is TRBJ2-1, with D possibly matching TRBD2 (6 bases). The CDR3 contains 14 residues. V was clipped by 5 bases and J by 7 bases, with 15 bases between them. Germline CDR1 reads LNHDA; CDR2 reads SQIVND (reference sequence). The CDR3 spells CASSYPSELNEQFF. CDR3 in DNA: TGTGCCAGTAGTTATCCTAGCGAATTAAATGAGCAGTTCTTC.

This chain connects TRBV6-5 to TRBJ1-5; possible D gene TRBD1, 6 bases. V was clipped by 6 bases and J by 7 bases, with 16 bases between them. CDR1 and CDR2 from the germline V gene are MNHEY and SVGAGI. The CDR3 has 14 amino acids. CDR3 coding DNA: TGTGCCAGCAGATCGAACTCGGGACACCAGCCCCAGCATTTT. This encodes CASRSNSGHQPQHF.

The chain combines TRBV2 with TRBJ2-5; TRBD2 matches 10 bases. With V trimmed by 2 bases and J by 3 bases, 3 bases remained unmatched. CDR1 SNHLY and CDR2 FYNNEI come from the germline V gene. The CDR3 is 15 residues long. CDR3 nucleotide sequence: TGTGCCAGCAGTGAAATCCTAGCGGGAGAAGAGACCCAGTACTTC. It encodes CASSEILAGEETQYF.